The 17 T cell receptor beta chains given below trace back to one sample, sequenced in a study of OX40 agonist ivuxolimab in advanced cancers. Clones were sequenced by immunoSEQ multiplex PCR, and TCRdb holds only the in-frame ones, with some missing. The repertoire has about 80,000 clones, about 83% of them found once; the top ten carry just under 25%. Sequencing used CD4+ or CD8+ T cells sorted from blood, obtained in a trial of the OX40 agonist ivuxolimab. These receptors originate from an adult with an advanced solid tumor such as melanoma, head and neck, liver or kidney cancer.

The chain couples TRBV4-1 to TRBJ1-2; a possible D gene is TRBD1 (6 bases). CDR1 MGHRA and CDR2 YSYEKL come from the germline V gene. V dropped 4 bases and J dropped 4 bases, with 25 bases sitting between them. This CDR3 is 18 amino acids long. CDR3: CASSPLSGGGLRGYGYTF. CDR3 sequence (DNA): TGCGCCAGCAGCCCGCTCTCCGGCGGAGGGCTCAGGGGCTATGGCTACACCTTC.

This clone was picked up one time. The J gene is TRBJ2-3, the V gene TRBV10-3, with 13 bases that match TRBD2. Trimming took 3 bases from V and 5 from J; bases not matched to a gene: 5. Germline V lookup: CDR1 ENHRY, CDR2 SYGVKD. The CDR3 length is 16 residues. CDR3 protein: CAISDWTSGSIDTQYF. In nucleotides, the CDR3 is TGTGCCATCAGTGACTGGACTAGCGGGAGTATAGATACGCAGTATTTT.

The V call is TRBV30, the J call TRBJ2-3; TRBD1 matches at 8 bases. The V gene's germline CDR1 is GTSNPN and CDR2 SVGIG (reference sequence). The CDR3 totals 13 residues. The V gene end was trimmed by 3 bases and the J gene end by 7 bases; junction bases not matched to a gene: 6. The CDR3 coding sequence is TGTGCCTGGAGGGACAGGGCAATTTATACGCAGTATTTT. Amino acids: CAWRDRAIYTQYF.

This sequence joins TRBV4-1 and TRBJ2-5; D is possibly TRBD2 (5 bases). From germline, CDR1 is MGHRA and CDR2 YSYEKL. V gave up 3 bases and J gave up 1 base, with 12 bases separating them. The CDR3 is 15 residues long. CDR3 sequence reads: CASSQATRGQETQYF. In DNA, the CDR3 is TGCGCCAGCAGCCAGGCGACCCGGGGCCAAGAGACCCAGTACTTC.

CDR3 sequence reads: CAWSILGRNYGYTF. DNA of the CDR3: TGTGCCTGGAGTATTCTGGGGCGAAACTATGGCTACACCTTC. This chain links TRBV30 with TRBJ1-2; possibly TRBD1 for D (5 bases). The CDR3 length is 14 residues. Germline V gives CDR1 GTSNPN, CDR2 SVGIG (reference sequence). Trimming removed 2 bases from V and 2 bases from J, with 12 bases in between.

The chain has TRBV7-9 and TRBJ2-2, with a tentative D call TRBD2 (6 bases). V gave up 3 bases and J gave up 4 bases, with 12 bases separating them. Germline-derived CDR1 and CDR2 are SEHNR and FQNEAQ (reference sequence). The length of the CDR3 is 15 residues. CDR3 nucleotides: TGTGCCAGCAGCTTCGTTCGGGAGATCACCGGGGAGCTGTTTTTT. The encoded protein is CASSFVREITGELFF.

The J gene is TRBJ2-7, the V gene TRBV5-4; 8 positions match TRBD1. CDR1 and CDR2 (germline): SGHNT, YYREEE (reference sequence). The CDR3 has 13 residues. With 4 bases clipped from V and 5 bases from J, the junction kept 5 bases outside the gene matches. The CDR3 DNA sequence: TGTGCCAGCAGCCGGACAGGGTCCCACGAGCAGTACTTC. As protein: CASSRTGSHEQYF. Together with reference TRBV5-4 and TRBJ2-7, the CDR3 gives the full variable domain: ETGVTQSPTHLIKTRGQQVTLRCSSQSGHNTVSWYQQALGQGPQFIFQYYREEENGRGNFPPRFSGLQFPNYSSELNVNALELDDSALYLCASSRTGSHEQYFGPGTRLTVT.

The chain recombines TRBV2 with TRBJ1-1; D remains ambiguous. CDR1 is SNHLY and CDR2 is FYNNEI in the germline V gene. The V and J ends lost 5 bases and 1 base respectively, with 8 bases between them. The CDR3 is 13 residues long. The CDR3 loop is CASSRSQNTEAFF. The CDR3 bases are TGTGCCAGCAGTAGGTCACAGAACACTGAAGCTTTCTTT.

The V gene is TRBV13, the J gene TRBJ2-7; D is possibly TRBD1 (5 bases). Germline CDR1 is PRHDT and CDR2 is FYEKMQ (reference sequence). The CDR3 consists of 15 residues. Trimming left V 1 base short and J 4 bases short, with 14 bases between. In nucleotides, the CDR3 is TGTGCCAGCAGCTTAGCGCAGGGCTCCGGATACGAGCAGTACTTC. Translating gives CASSLAQGSGYEQYF.

The genes are TRBV30 and TRBJ1-2, with a possible D match to TRBD1 (6 bases). The V end was cut by 2 bases, the J end by 7 bases, with 17 bases between. This CDR3 has 14 residues. In germline, CDR1 is GTSNPN, CDR2 SVGIG (reference sequence). CDR3 bases: TGTGCCTGGAGTTACAACAGGGCCCCCTCTGGCTACACCTTC. Encoded protein: CAWSYNRAPSGYTF.

V and J are TRBV6-1 and TRBJ2-7; D is unresolved. CDR1 is MNHNS, CDR2 SASEGT, per germline. The V and J ends lost 4 bases and 4 bases respectively, with 11 bases between them. CDR3 length: 13 amino acids. The DNA of the CDR3 is TGTGCCAGCAGTGGGACGGTTCAGTACGAGCAGTACTTC. It codes for CASSGTVQYEQYF.

V gene TRBV19 combines with J gene TRBJ1-6; possible D gene TRBD1, 6 bases. The CDR3 is 15 amino acids. Between the trimmed V and J ends, which lost 3 bases and 10 bases, there was a span of 16 bases. CDR1 is LNHDA, CDR2 SQIVND, per germline (reference sequence). The DNA for the CDR3 is TGTGCCAGTAGTATGGACAGACGAGGAGGCTCACCCCTCCACTTT. Amino acid sequence: CASSMDRRGGSPLHF.

The V gene is TRBV30, the J gene TRBJ1-1; D may be TRBD1 (5 bases). Germline CDR1 is GTSNPN and CDR2 is SVGIG (reference sequence). The ends were cut back, 5 bases at V and 5 bases at J, with 18 bases in the middle. This CDR3 contains 14 residues. CDR3 sequence reads: CAWDLGRRKTEAFF. CDR3 nucleotide sequence: TGTGCCTGGGACCTGGGACGGAGAAAGACTGAAGCTTTCTTT.

The rearrangement joins TRBV5-5 to TRBJ2-1, with D uncertain. CDR1 and CDR2 (germline): SGHKS, YYEKEE (reference sequence). With 0 bases removed from V and 3 bases from J, the gap between germline ends came to 13 bases. The CDR3 consists of 16 residues. The CDR3 bases are TGTGCCAGCAGCTTGGGCCCCGCGGCAGACTACAATGAGCAGTTCTTC. Protein: CASSLGPAADYNEQFF.

The chain uses TRBV28 and TRBJ1-2; TRBD1 agrees at 8 bases. After removal of 8 bases from V and 4 bases from J, the junction contained 6 bases not matched to a gene. The CDR3 is 13 residues long. The V gene's germline CDR1 is MDHEN and CDR2 SYDVKM. The CDR3 loop is CASRQGTGYGYTF. Written as DNA, the CDR3 is TGTGCCAGCCGACAGGGGACGGGCTATGGCTACACCTTC.

The J gene is TRBJ2-5, the V gene TRBV7-2; 10 nucleotides match TRBD2. The tail of the sequence fits TRBJ2-7 better, so the J call may be wrong. CDR1 and CDR2 (germline): SGHTA, FQGNSA. The CDR3 consists of 15 residues. CDR3 DNA sequence: TGTGCCAGCAGCTCCCTTAGCGGGGGGCACTACGAGCAGTACTTC. It translates to CASSSLSGGHYEQYF.

This chain joins TRBV28 and TRBJ1-4; D call uncertain. With 6 bases removed from V and 8 bases from J, the gap between germline ends came to 13 bases. Germline loops: CDR1 MDHEN, CDR2 SYDVKM. The CDR3 runs 13 residues. CDR3 in amino acids: CASSSLAGEKLFF. CDR3 bases: TGTGCCAGCAGCTCTCTAGCGGGGGAAAAACTGTTTTTT.